This TCR beta chain comes out of a study of blood T cell repertoires in COVID-19. Study information: Samples taken during acute and convalescent COVID-19 were collected in the United States, Italy and Spain. The cDNA or gDNA used as material had been derived from T cells, B-cell-depleted T cells, or PBMCs.

Assay: immunoSEQ multiplex PCR; the TCRdb copy retains only in-frame clones and omits some. Of 95,000 to 150,000 clones listed, just over 85% were seen once; the top ten hold about 0.9%. The V and J ends lost 3 bases and 0 bases, in that order; junction bases with no gene match: 4. The CDR3 sequence is 15 residues long. Germline-derived CDR1 and CDR2 are SGHTA and FQGNSA. Sample: peripheral blood. The source is a woman aged 45-60 years with active or convalescent COVID-19. The chain combines TRBV7-2 with TRBJ2-7; TRBD2 agrees at 8 bases. This chain's CDR3 is CASSFGGADSYEQYF. The CDR3 coding sequence is TGTGCCAGCAGCTTCGGGGGGGCTGACTCCTACGAGCAGTACTTC.